One and the same sample provided the 18 T cell receptor beta chains below, sequenced in a study of T cell responses to AZD1222 COVID-19 vaccine (dated by TCRdb to the early 2020s). The intended sense of this specimen's time point label: baseline before first vaccination. Preparation of the library involved the immunoSEQ multiplex PCR assay. Held by TCRdb, this immuneACCESS table contains in-frame sequences only and omits some clones. Under half of the omission traces to an unresolved V gene where checked; the cause of the rest is unknown. For this sample there are around 130,000 clones; 80% to 95% appear just once. The top ten clonotypes cover more than 2.5% of the sample. The sample consisted of peripheral blood, taken on day 0 of AZD1222 vaccination. These receptors were taken from an adult in good health.

The J gene is TRBJ2-3, the V gene TRBV7-2; 12 bases are shared with TRBD2. The CDR3 covers 14 residues. In germline, CDR1 is SGHTA, CDR2 FQGNSA. With V trimmed by 2 bases and J by 6 bases, 0 bases remained unmatched. The CDR3 reads CASSLTSGRDTQYF. Here the CDR3 DNA reads TGTGCCAGCAGCTTAACTAGCGGGAGGGATACGCAGTATTTT.

The chain joins TRBV6-1 to TRBJ2-5, with no clear D. This CDR3 region has 15 residues. Per the germline V gene, CDR1 is MNHNS and CDR2 is SASEGT. V gave up 5 bases and J gave up 2 bases, with 15 bases separating them. CDR3 sequence (DNA): TGTGCCAGCAGTTCTGGACGCCCGCCGCAAGAGACCCAGTACTTC. It is translated as CASSSGRPPQETQYF.

This chain links TRBV7-2 with TRBJ2-7, with D perhaps TRBD2 (6 bases). Trimming took off 4 bases at V and 3 bases at J, with 13 bases between the two ends. Germline V gene data show CDR1 as SGHTA and CDR2 as FQGNSA. This CDR3 is 14 amino acids long. This chain's CDR3 is CASSSGSSGYEQYF. DNA of the CDR3: TGTGCCAGCAGCTCTGGGAGTAGCGGCTACGAGCAGTACTTC.

The chain combines TRBV6-1 with TRBJ1-2, with 7 bases lining up with TRBD1. This CDR3 contains 13 residues. Trimming cost V 3 bases and J 7 bases; bases outside gene matches: 5. Looked up from germline, CDR1 is MNHNS and CDR2 is SASEGT. CDR3 coding DNA: TGTGCCAGCAGTGAGGGACAGAACCTTGGCTACACCTTC. As protein: CASSEGQNLGYTF.

The chain has TRBV5-1 and TRBJ1-2, with D maybe TRBD1 (6 bases). This CDR3 is built from 15 residues. Germline lookup yields CDR1 SGHRS and CDR2 YFSETQ. V lost 4 bases, J lost 4 bases, and 17 bases lay in between. The CDR3 region is CASSAGTLLGYGYTF. In DNA, the CDR3 is TGCGCCAGCAGCGCCGGGACACTCCTTGGCTATGGCTACACCTTC.

The V and J genes are TRBV7-8 and TRBJ1-2; the D is unclear. CDR1 SGHVS and CDR2 FQNEAQ come from the germline V gene. The V and J ends lost 1 base and 2 bases respectively, with 8 bases between them. CDR3 length: 14 amino acids. The CDR3 loop reads CASSLVAGNYGYTF. CDR3 DNA: TGTGCCAGCAGCTTAGTGGCCGGGAACTATGGCTACACCTTC.

The CDR3 DNA is TGTGCCAGCAGCTTCGACAGGGGCGAGCAGTACTTC. It codes for CASSFDRGEQYF. The V and J genes are TRBV7-9 and TRBJ2-7; 8 positions match TRBD1. V lost 3 bases and J lost 6; bases outside the gene matches: 1. The CDR3 has 12 residues. Germline CDR1 and CDR2: SEHNR and FQNEAQ (reference sequence).

This rearrangement joins TRBV6-5 to TRBJ1-5; 7 bases map to TRBD1. The CDR3 is 15 residues long. Trimming took 6 bases from V and 5 from J; bases not matched to a gene: 10. Germline CDR1 MNHEY, CDR2 SVGAGI. In DNA, the CDR3 is TGTGCCAGCAGGGCGACAGGGCTTGGCGATCAGCCCCAGCATTTT. This translates into CASRATGLGDQPQHF.

The V gene is TRBV7-9, the J gene TRBJ2-7; TRBD1 aligns across 7 bases. The germline gives CDR1 SEHNR, CDR2 FQNEAQ (reference sequence). This CDR3 region has 14 residues. Trimming took 5 bases from V and 2 from J; bases not matched to a gene: 6. CDR3 bases: TGTGCCAGCAGCCCGACGGGACAGCCCTACGAGCAGTACTTC. It is translated as CASSPTGQPYEQYF.

V gene TRBV7-2 combines with J gene TRBJ1-3, with 11 bases identical to TRBD1. The CDR3 covers 16 residues. CDR1 is SGHTA, CDR2 FQGNSA, per germline. The V gene end was trimmed by 5 bases and the J gene end by 4 bases; junction bases not matched to a gene: 7. The CDR3 here is CASSIVGTGGGNTIYF. The CDR3 bases are TGTGCCAGCAGCATAGTGGGGACAGGGGGAGGAAACACCATATATTTT.

This rearrangement joins TRBV28 to TRBJ2-7; 11 nucleotides line up with TRBD2. Looked up from germline, CDR1 is MDHEN and CDR2 is SYDVKM. J lost 0 bases, V lost 8 bases, and 6 bases had no gene match. CDR3 length: 15 amino acids. CDR3 region: CASGTTSGSSYEQYF. Written as DNA, the CDR3 is TGTGCCAGCGGAACAACTAGCGGGAGCTCCTACGAGCAGTACTTC.

The rearrangement links TRBV6-5 to TRBJ1-6; no definite D call. Germline lookup yields CDR1 MNHEY and CDR2 SVGAGI. The CDR3 spans 13 residues. The V and J ends lost 3 bases and 7 bases respectively, with 7 bases between them. The chain's CDR3 is CASSYILNSPLHF. The CDR3, as DNA: TGTGCCAGCAGTTATATTCTCAATTCACCCCTCCACTTT.

V and J are TRBV9 and TRBJ2-3; D is undetermined. The CDR3 loop spans 11 amino acids. Trimming pared 0 bases from V and 6 bases from J, leaving 2 bases between. The germline gives CDR1 SGDLS, CDR2 YYNGEE. The CDR3 protein is CASSVEDTQYF. The DNA of the CDR3 is TGTGCCAGCAGCGTAGAGGATACGCAGTATTTT. The full variable domain, in which reference TRBV9 and TRBJ2-3 provide the parts outside the CDR3, is DSGVTQTPKHLITATGQRVTLRCSPRSGDLSVYWYQQSLDQGLQFLIQYYNGEERAKGNILERFSAQQFPDLHSELNLSSLELGDSALYFCASSVEDTQYFGPGTRLTVL.

The rearrangement joins TRBV28 to TRBJ2-7, with TRBD2 matching 9 bases. The germline gives CDR1 MDHEN, CDR2 SYDVKM. This CDR3 contains 14 residues. Trimming took 8 bases from V and 1 from J; bases not matched to a gene: 6. The chain's CDR3 is CASRSGRESYEQYF. The CDR3 nucleotides read TGTGCCAGCCGTAGCGGGAGAGAATCCTACGAGCAGTACTTC.

The V and J genes are TRBV9 and TRBJ1-6; TRBD1 matches at 10 bases. The CDR3 runs to 16 residues. Germline V lookup: CDR1 SGDLS, CDR2 YYNGEE. The trim removed 3 bases at V and 8 bases at J, leaving 8 bases unmatched. CDR3 sequence reads: CASSEDRGGGYSPLHF. The CDR3 DNA sequence: TGTGCCAGCAGCGAGGACAGGGGGGGAGGTTATTCACCCCTCCACTTT.

This chain connects TRBV11-2 to TRBJ1-1, with a possible D match to TRBD1 (5 bases). Trimming took off 0 bases at V and 2 bases at J, with 10 bases between the two ends. Germline V gene lookup returns CDR1 SGHAT and CDR2 FQNNGV. The CDR3 consists of 15 residues. The CDR3 DNA sequence: TGTGCCAGCAGCTTAGATCAGGGCCTAAACACTGAAGCTTTCTTT. Its protein is CASSLDQGLNTEAFF.

This chain connects TRBV5-4 to TRBJ1-2; D is unresolved. V lost 1 base, J lost 6 bases, and 10 bases lay in between. CDR3 length equals 13 residues. CDR1 and CDR2 from the germline V gene are SGHNT and YYREEE (reference sequence). Here the CDR3 DNA reads TGTGCCAGCAGCTTGTCGACACCCGATGGCTACACCTTC. Its protein product is CASSLSTPDGYTF. The variable domain in full, completed from reference TRBV5-4 and TRBJ1-2, reads ETGVTQSPTHLIKTRGQQVTLRCSSQSGHNTVSWYQQALGQGPQFIFQYYREEENGRGNFPPRFSGLQFPNYSSELNVNALELDDSALYLCASSLSTPDGYTFGSGTRLTVV.

V usage is TRBV2 and J usage is TRBJ2-1; maybe TRBD2 (6 bases). V was shortened by 1 base and J by 12 bases, with 19 bases between the two germline ends. The germline V gene has CDR1 SNHLY and CDR2 FYNNEI. The CDR3 loop spans 15 amino acids. The chain's CDR3 is CASSEGSSGGKGQFF. As DNA, the CDR3 is TGTGCCAGCAGTGAAGGGTCTAGTGGCGGGAAGGGGCAGTTCTTC.